A selection of T cell receptor beta chains follows, all from one sample in a study of early stage breast cancer tumors. Only in-frame clones appear in the TCRdb table, and some are missing; sequencing was by immunoSEQ multiplex PCR. The sample carries approximately 54,000 clones, roughly 78% recorded once. Sequencing input: blood. These receptors all come from a person aged 40-50 years with breast cancer. Each CDR3 is given with its conserved first and last residue. Each record gives: V gene, J gene, clone size, D gene, CDR3 protein, CDR3 DNA. The D gene is left open where the match is weak. Clone size, where shown, is once, few, many, or a class for clones that have expanded.

>TRBV7-2|TRBJ1-5|once|-
CASSPIGVGQPQHF
TGTGCCAGCAGCCCGATAGGGGTTGGACAGCCCCAGCATTTT
>TRBV5-1|TRBJ2-7|-|TRBD1
CASSQGQGRYEQYF
TGCGCCAGCAGCCAAGGACAGGGGAGGTACGAGCAGTACTTC
>TRBV7-2|TRBJ2-3|-|-
CASSLDAGWADTQYF
TGTGCCAGCAGCTTAGACGCAGGTTGGGCAGATACGCAGTATTTT
>TRBV11-2|TRBJ2-2|few|-
CASSLILTGELFF
TGTGCCAGCAGCTTAATTCTAACCGGGGAGCTGTTTTTT
>TRBV25-1|TRBJ1-5|once|-
CASSDGGSHQPQHF
TGTGCCAGCAGTGACGGGGGGTCTCATCAGCCCCAGCATTTT
>TRBV6-6|TRBJ1-3|-|-
CASSSRGSSGNTIYF
TGTGCCAGCAGTTCACGGGGGAGCTCTGGAAACACCATATATTTT
>TRBV7-9|TRBJ1-1|-|-
CASSYDWNTEAFF
TGTGCCAGCAGCTACGACTGGAACACTGAAGCTTTCTTT
>TRBV30|TRBJ1-4|few|TRBD1
CAWSPGQLNEKLFF
TGTGCCTGGAGTCCGGGACAGTTAAATGAAAAACTGTTTTTT
>TRBV5-4|TRBJ1-1|-|-
CASSFNTIRGADTEAFF
TGTGCCAGCAGCTTTAACACCATCCGGGGGGCGGACACTGAAGCTTTCTTT
>TRBV28|TRBJ2-7|-|-
CASRLQAYQSSYEQYF
TGTGCCAGCAGGTTACAGGCGTACCAAAGCTCCTACGAGCAGTACTTC
>TRBV7-8|TRBJ1-2|-|TRBD1
CASSLSDRDYGYTF
TGTGCCAGCAGCTTGTCGGACAGGGACTATGGCTACACCTTC
>TRBV6-1|TRBJ2-5|-|TRBD2
CASSESRTSTTQYF
TGTGCCAGCAGTGAATCCAGGACTAGCACAACCCAGTACTTC
>TRBV7-9|TRBJ2-1|-|TRBD2
CASSLGVAGDDVEQFF
TGTGCCAGCAGCTTAGGGGTAGCGGGAGACGACGTTGAGCAGTTCTTC
>TRBV20-1|TRBJ2-3|-|-
CSTSAPSTQYF
TGCAGTACTAGTGCGCCGTCTACGCAGTATTTT
>TRBV5-5|TRBJ2-7|-|-
CASSFLSGTRPYEQYF
TGTGCCAGCAGCTTCCTTTCCGGGACCCGCCCGTACGAGCAGTACTTC
>TRBV7-2|TRBJ2-7|once|-
CASSLPISYEQYF
TGTGCCAGCAGCTTACCCATTTCCTACGAGCAGTACTTC
>TRBV9|TRBJ2-2|-|-
CASSVEGRTGELFF
TGTGCCAGCAGCGTAGAGGGAAGAACCGGGGAGCTGTTTTTT
>TRBV9|TRBJ1-1|few|-
CASSVSAGMNTEAFF
TGTGCCAGCAGCGTATCCGCAGGGATGAACACTGAAGCTTTCTTT
>TRBV5-1|TRBJ1-2|-|-
CASSLVAGTNYGYTF
TGCGCCAGCAGCTTGGTCGCAGGGACTAACTATGGCTACACCTTC
>TRBV30|TRBJ1-2|-|-
CAGESGYGYTF
TGTGCCGGGGAATCGGGCTATGGCTACACCTTC
>TRBV6-1|TRBJ1-4|-|-
CASTLTTNEKLFF
TGTGCCAGCACCCTAACAACTAATGAAAAACTGTTTTTT
>TRBV25-1|TRBJ1-1|-|TRBD1
CASSEDATGTAIEGAFF
TGTGCCAGCAGTGAAGACGCTACCGGGACAGCAATTGAGGGGGCTTTCTTT
>TRBV10-2|TRBJ2-3|-|TRBD2
CASSPDRLAGAGTDTQYF
TGCGCCAGCAGCCCCGACAGACTAGCGGGAGCAGGGACAGATACGCAGTATTTT
>TRBV7-2|TRBJ2-3|-|-
CASSLEMDRRDTQYF
TGTGCCAGCAGCTTAGAAATGGACCGGAGGGATACGCAGTATTTT
>TRBV4-1|TRBJ2-7|-|TRBD2
CASRKEAGVDDEQYF
TGCGCCAGCAGGAAAGAGGCGGGAGTAGACGACGAGCAGTACTTC
>TRBV4-2|TRBJ2-7|once|TRBD2
CASSQESSGRGEQYF
TGTGCCAGCAGCCAAGAGTCTAGCGGGAGAGGGGAGCAGTACTTC
>TRBV7-6|TRBJ2-2|-|TRBD2
CASSLVPTGGIGELFF
TGTGCCAGCAGCTTAGTACCTACCGGGGGGATCGGGGAGCTGTTTTTT
>TRBV19|TRBJ2-4|few|-
CASSPSGWAKNIQYF
TGTGCCAGTAGTCCCAGCGGGTGGGCCAAAAACATTCAGTACTTC
>TRBV5-1|TRBJ1-5|-|-
CASSLGGSNQPQHF
TGCGCCAGCAGCTTGGGTGGGAGCAATCAGCCCCAGCATTTT
>TRBV7-2|TRBJ2-1|-|-
CATAGPPYNEQFF
TGTGCCACGGCAGGCCCTCCCTACAATGAGCAGTTCTTC
>TRBV21-1|TRBJ2-7|few|-
CASSKAPGDRGTTYEQYF
TGTGCCAGCAGCAAAGCCCCTGGGGACAGGGGCACTACCTACGAGCAGTACTTC
>TRBV4-2|TRBJ1-3|-|-
CASSPLSGSSGNTIYF
TGTGCCAGCAGCCCGCTATCTGGAAGCTCTGGAAACACCATATATTTT
>TRBV30|TRBJ1-2|once|-
CAWSQMFVGAGGYTF
TGTGCCTGGAGCCAAATGTTCGTGGGGGCGGGCGGCTACACCTTC
>TRBV6-5|TRBJ1-1|-|TRBD1
CASSLDRVDTEAFF
TGTGCCAGCAGCCTGGACAGGGTGGACACTGAAGCTTTCTTT
>TRBV30|TRBJ2-7|-|TRBD2
CAWSRTSAQYF
TGTGCCTGGAGCCGGACTAGCGCTCAGTACTTC
>TRBV7-3|TRBJ2-2|-|-
CASSLNSPTGELFF
TGTGCCAGCAGCTTAAATTCCCCGACCGGGGAGCTGTTTTTT
>TRBV7-2|TRBJ1-1|-|-
CASSLGPAAGAFF
TGTGCCAGCAGCTTAGGTCCGGCGGCGGGAGCTTTCTTT
>TRBV20-1|TRBJ2-3|-|-
CTASGTDTQYF
TGCACCGCTAGCGGCACAGATACGCAGTATTTT
>TRBV6-6|TRBJ2-3|once|-
CASSSTTDTQYF
TGTGCCAGCAGTTCGACTACAGATACGCAGTATTTT
>TRBV11-3|TRBJ2-7|few|TRBD2
CASSTMMVGTSGNEQYF
TGTGCCAGCAGCACGATGATGGTGGGGACTAGCGGAAACGAGCAGTACTTC
>TRBV10-1|TRBJ2-3|few|-
CASSDDLGADTQYF
TGCGCCAGCAGTGATGACCTAGGGGCAGATACGCAGTATTTT
>TRBV30|TRBJ2-2|few|-
CAWSPPGAGNTGELFF
TGTGCCTGGAGTCCCCCAGGGGCGGGGAACACCGGGGAGCTGTTTTTT
>TRBV18|TRBJ1-1|few|-
CASSQDRLENTEAFF
TGTGCCAGCTCCCAAGACAGGCTTGAGAACACTGAAGCTTTCTTT
>TRBV11-2|TRBJ1-1|-|-
CASSLVGPGNTEAFF
TGTGCCAGCAGCTTAGTAGGGCCTGGGAACACTGAAGCTTTCTTT
>TRBV19|TRBJ2-3|-|TRBD1
CASTLGQAFTDTQYF
TGTGCCAGTACCCTGGGACAGGCGTTCACAGATACGCAGTATTTT
>TRBV5-1|TRBJ2-7|-|TRBD2
CASSPAGGAYEQYF
TGCGCCAGCAGCCCAGCGGGGGGGGCCTACGAGCAGTACTTC
>TRBV29-1|TRBJ1-1|-|TRBD1
CSVSRQGNTEAFF
TGCAGCGTTTCCCGACAGGGCAACACTGAAGCTTTCTTT
>TRBV7-2|TRBJ2-5|-|-
CASSLAAIGMGETQYF
TGTGCCAGCAGCTTAGCGGCAATAGGAATGGGAGAGACCCAGTACTTC
>TRBV4-2|TRBJ2-1|-|TRBD2
CASSQDGTIPVYNEQFF
TGTGCCAGCAGCCAAGATGGGACTATTCCCGTCTACAATGAGCAGTTCTTC
>TRBV5-6|TRBJ1-2|-|-
CASSFWEAGNYGYTF
TGTGCCAGCAGCTTCTGGGAGGCGGGTAACTATGGCTACACCTTC
>TRBV2|TRBJ2-4|-|-
CASKGSSIAKNIQYF
TGTGCCAGCAAGGGTAGCTCAATAGCCAAAAACATTCAGTACTTC
>TRBV6-1|TRBJ2-1|-|-
CASSEVLGGGGDNEQFF
TGTGCCAGCAGTGAAGTGTTGGGGGGCGGTGGGGACAATGAGCAGTTCTTC